The 5 T cell receptor beta chains reported below all come from one sample, sequenced in a study of identical twins' blood T cells. TCRdb reprocessed the 5' RACE reads via MiXCR and lists one record per CDR3 protein. The sample holds hundreds of thousands of distinct CDR3 sequences, 28% seen once. The sample consisted of PBMCs. The receptors stem from a woman aged 18 to 49 in good health.

This clonotype was counted only a few times. This chain joins TRBV6-2 or TRBV6-3 and TRBJ2-1; D is undetermined. This CDR3 spans 17 amino acids. The V end was cut by 6 bases, the J end by 4 bases, with 22 bases between. CDR1 and CDR2 from the germline V gene are MNHEY and SVGEGT. The CDR3 loop is CASSRVWAAPIYNEQFF. CDR3 bases: TGTGCCAGCAGCCGTGTATGGGCGGCCCCCATTTACAATGAGCAGTTCTTC.

The J gene is TRBJ2-2, the V gene TRBV3-1, with a possible D match to TRBD2 (6 bases). Between the trimmed V and J ends, which lost 4 bases and 5 bases, there was a span of 14 bases. The length of the CDR3 is 15 residues. Germline V gene sequence: CDR1 LGHDT, CDR2 YNNKEL (reference sequence). The CDR3 region is CASSLSGGRTGELFF. DNA of the CDR3: TGTGCCAGCAGCCTTAGCGGAGGGCGAACCGGGGAGCTGTTTTTT. Based on the CDR3 plus reference TRBV3-1 and TRBJ2-2, the full variable domain is DTAVSQTPKYLVTQMGNDKSIKCEQNLGHDTMYWYKQDSKKFLKIMFSYNNKELIINETVPNRFSPKSPDKAHLNLHINSLELGDSAVYFCASSLSGGRTGELFFGEGSRLTVL.

This clonotype has only a few counts. The genes are TRBV7-2 and TRBJ2-1, with D perhaps matching TRBD2 (5 bases). Germline lookup yields CDR1 SGHTA and CDR2 FQGNSA. V was clipped by 0 bases and J by 4 bases, with 10 bases between them. This CDR3 is 15 amino acids long. CDR3 loop: CASSLAASLYNEQFF. CDR3 DNA: TGTGCCAGCAGCTTAGCCGCTAGCTTGTACAATGAGCAGTTCTTC.

In its sample, this clonotype was seen many times. V is TRBV20-1 and J is TRBJ1-3; no definite D call. Per the germline V gene, CDR1 is DFQATT and CDR2 is SNEGSKA (reference sequence). CDR3 length equals 13 residues. V was trimmed by 2 bases and J by 1 base, leaving 6 bases between them. This CDR3 is CSARLFSGNTIYF. CDR3 coding DNA: TGCAGTGCTAGACTATTTTCTGGAAACACCATATATTTT.

Concerning this clonotype itself: This may be a read error, as it is one base from a much larger clone. The genes are TRBV5-1 and TRBJ2-1, with 7 bases aligning to TRBD2. The CDR3 contains 14 residues. Per germline, CDR1 SGHRS and CDR2 YFSETQ. This CDR3 reads CTSSLSPGGNEQFF. The CDR3 nucleotides read TGCACCAGCAGCTTATCTCCGGGGGGTAATGAGCAGTTCTTC.